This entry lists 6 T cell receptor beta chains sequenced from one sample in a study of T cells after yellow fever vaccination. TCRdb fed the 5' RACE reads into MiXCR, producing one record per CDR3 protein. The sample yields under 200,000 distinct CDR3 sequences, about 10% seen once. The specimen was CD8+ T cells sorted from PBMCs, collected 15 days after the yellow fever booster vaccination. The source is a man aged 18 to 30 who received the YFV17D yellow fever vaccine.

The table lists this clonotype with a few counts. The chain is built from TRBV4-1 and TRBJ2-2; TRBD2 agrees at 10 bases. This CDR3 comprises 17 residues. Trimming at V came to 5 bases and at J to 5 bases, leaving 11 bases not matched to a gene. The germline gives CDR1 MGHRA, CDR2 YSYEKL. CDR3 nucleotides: TGCGCCAGCAGCGGACGGACTAGCGGAAGGTTAACCGGGGAGCTGTTTTTT. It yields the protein CASSGRTSGRLTGELFF.

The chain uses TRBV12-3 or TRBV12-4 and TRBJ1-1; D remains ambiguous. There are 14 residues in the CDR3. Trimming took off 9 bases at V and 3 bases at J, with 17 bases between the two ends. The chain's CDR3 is CASVTAAGDTEAFF. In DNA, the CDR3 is TGTGCCAGTGTCACAGCTGCCGGCGACACTGAAGCTTTCTTT.

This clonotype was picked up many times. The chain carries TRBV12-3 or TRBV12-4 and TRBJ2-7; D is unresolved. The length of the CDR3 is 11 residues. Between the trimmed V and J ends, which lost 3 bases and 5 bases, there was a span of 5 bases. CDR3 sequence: CASSFAHEQYF. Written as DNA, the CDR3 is TGTGCCAGCAGTTTCGCCCACGAGCAGTACTTC.

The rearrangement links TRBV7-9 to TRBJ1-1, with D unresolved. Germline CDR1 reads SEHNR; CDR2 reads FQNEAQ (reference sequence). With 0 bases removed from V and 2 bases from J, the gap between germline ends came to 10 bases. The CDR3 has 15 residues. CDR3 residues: CASSLALGSNTEAFF. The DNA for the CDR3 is TGTGCCAGCAGCTTAGCTTTAGGGTCCAACACTGAAGCTTTCTTT. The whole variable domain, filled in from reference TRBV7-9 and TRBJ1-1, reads DTGVSQNPRHKITKRGQNVTFRCDPISEHNRLYWYRQTLGQGPEFLTYFQNEAQLEKSRLLSDRFSAERPKGSFSTLEIQRTEQGDSAMYLCASSLALGSNTEAFFGQGTRLTVV.

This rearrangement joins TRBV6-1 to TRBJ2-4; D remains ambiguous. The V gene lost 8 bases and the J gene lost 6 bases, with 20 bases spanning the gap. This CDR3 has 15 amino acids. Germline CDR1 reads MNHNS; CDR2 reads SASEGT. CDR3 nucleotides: TGTGCCAGCCCCGAATGGTTGGGCCTCGGAAACATTCAGTACTTC. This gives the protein CASPEWLGLGNIQYF.

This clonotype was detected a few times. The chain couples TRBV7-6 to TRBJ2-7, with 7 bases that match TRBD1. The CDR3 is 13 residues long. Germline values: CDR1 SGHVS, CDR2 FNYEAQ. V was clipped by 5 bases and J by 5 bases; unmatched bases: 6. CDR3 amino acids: CASSHTGQDEQYF. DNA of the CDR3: TGTGCCAGCAGCCACACTGGACAGGACGAGCAGTACTTC.